This T cell receptor beta chain was sequenced in a study of T cell changes during pregnancy in multiple sclerosis. Per the germline V gene, CDR1 is MNHNY and CDR2 is SVGAGI (reference sequence). The V and J ends lost 6 bases and 6 bases respectively, with 23 bases between them. The CDR3 length is 16 residues. Generated by immunoSEQ multiplex PCR, the TCRdb table keeps only in-frame clones and is missing some. The table lists over 45,000 clones, more than 85% of them singletons. The rearrangement joins TRBV6-6 to TRBJ2-5, with a weak D call TRBD2 (7 bases). The source was CD4+ T cells from peripheral blood mononuclear cells, collected in the third trimester of pregnancy. The origin of this receptor is a female donor with multiple sclerosis, enrolled in a pregnancy study. This CDR3 reads CASSVETGGRRKTQYF. In DNA form, the CDR3 reads TGTGCCAGCAGCGTGGAAACCGGGGGGCGAAGGAAGACCCAGTACTTC.